This TCR beta chain appears in the sequencing data of a study of human T cells and chemical hapten exposure (dated by TCRdb to the early 2020s). For the study in its entirety: For sensitization, 2% DPC in acetone was applied to a 2 cm by 2 cm area of upper inner arm skin. Patients additionally received weekly therapeutic DPC doses to the scalp throughout the approximately 22-week study period. Approximately 28 alopecia patients gave blood for TCR sequencing at one to four time points (pre-sensitization, 2, 6 and 24 weeks). The study tracked peripheral blood TCR repertoire changes in vivo during primary and secondary sensitization to the hapten diphenylcyclopropenone (DPC) in alopecia patients. Libraries were pooled for sequencing, and per-sample TCR yields varied mainly because of small differences in library volumes within the pool. Patch testing on the upper back used Finn chambers containing 0.01% DPC, with scoring done after 6 days according to International Contact Dermatitis Research Group standards. Most of the patients in the cohort were female, and the cohort covered alopecia areata with under or over 50% scalp involvement, alopecia totalis and alopecia universalis. Patient blood was sampled pre-sensitization (week 0) and at 2, 6 and about 24 weeks after DPC sensitization.

The sample's time point label is to be understood as: patch test 1, 2 weeks after DPC sensitization. What the treatment or condition label conveys for this sample: therapeutic diphenylcyclopropenone sensitization with weekly scalp DPC. Blood at each patch-test visit was drawn before the patch test was applied. Eligible patients were aged 18 to 70, diagnosed with alopecia, deemed suitable for DPC therapy, and excluded if pregnant. Total RNA was isolated from unfractionated whole blood collected in Tempus Blood RNA tubes. The investigation overall reported the following: Compared with pre-sensitization or healthy control sets, expanded TCRs formed significantly more large CDR3 similarity clusters, which is consistent with antigen-driven responses. The number of PT1 expanded TCRs positively correlated with patch test score, significant at thresholds 8, 16 and 32 but not 4. Because all patients had alopecia, a presumed autoimmune disease, the immune response of the patients might differ from that of healthy individuals. Repeated subsampling changed both the strength of the expansion versus patch-test correlation and the threshold at which that correlation became significant. DPC sensitization did not change the number of TCRs with a frequency above 1 in 1000, and there was no evidence of changes in global repertoire structure.

The library was prepared using RACE. Instrument on record: NextSeq 500. Library preparation attached unique molecular identifiers to individual cDNA molecules for quantitative, reproducible TCR counting. From each blood RNA sample, both TCR alpha and TCR beta chains were sequenced. The paper's data handling went like this. Samples had a median of 95,638 TCRs, with a range from roughly 23,224 to 700,000. V, J and CDR3 annotation of the TCR reads was carried out using the Decombinator software suite. To make PS versus PT1 abundance plots, every sample was subsampled to the same number of TCRs (28,000). TCRs were defined as expanded if absent before sensitization and observed at least eight times at the 2-week time point. Clones were called with MiXCR by TCRdb after fastp trimmed the public reads at Q25, and only in-frame beta chains were retained. Each CDR3 protein gets just one entry, which takes the most common genes and DNA from the rows behind it. The V and J calls reflect TCRdb's pipeline rather than the authors' work. The sample table records more than 150,000 distinct CDR3 sequences; about 14% of these occur just once. In total, the top ten clones hold 1.5% to 2% of the sample.

As concerns this clonotype: Its antigen is still unknown. It has no much larger one-base neighbor in the sample; base qualities were not kept.

In the germline V gene (reference sequence), CDR1 corresponds to MNHEY and CDR2 to SMNVEV. Trimming takes 2 bases from V and 9 bases from J, and the germline ends sit 14 bases apart. The CDR3 contains 15 residues, cysteine and phenylalanine counted. Of the read, only the CDR3 DNA is kept; its 45 bases are in frame from base 1. The receptor was derived from a woman aged 25 to 39 with alopecia areata. Some clones in this sample may be carry-over from other donors' samples. The source was whole blood, collected in connection with sensitization to the hapten diphenylcyclopropenone (DPC). The chain employs TRBV27 and TRBJ1-6; the D gene lacks a confident call. The nucleotide sequence is given as TGTGCCAGCAGTTTAAAATGGCCTCTAGGTTCACCCCTCCACTTT. Translated, this gives CASSLKWPLGSPLHF.